A selection of T cell receptor beta chains follows, all from one sample in a study of blood T cell repertoires in COVID-19. Profiled with immunoSEQ multiplex PCR; TCRdb holds only in-frame clones, not every one. The table lists about 120,000 clones, 60% to 85% of them singletons. The source material was peripheral blood. These receptors originate from a human donor with acute or convalescent COVID-19. The donor label of this sample is uncertain. CDR3s include the opening cysteine and the closing phenylalanine or tryptophan. The order of the fields is J gene, clone size, D gene, V gene, CDR3 DNA, CDR3 protein. A D gene is named only where the DNA matches it firmly. Some rows mark clone size as missing; the rest say once, few, many or name a class of expanded clone.

TRBJ1-1,few,.,TRBV20-1,TGCAGTACAACAGGGAACACTGAAGCTTTCTTT,CSTTGNTEAFF
TRBJ1-4,.,.,TRBV7-8,TGTGCCAGCAGCTTCTTGGCAGGGTATAATGAAAAACTGTTTTTT,CASSFLAGYNEKLFF
TRBJ1-4,.,TRBD1,TRBV20-1,TGCAGTGCTAGTCATCCGCGACAGGGAAAGGAAAAACTGTTTTTT,CSASHPRQGKEKLFF
TRBJ2-1,few,.,TRBV7-2,TGTGCCAGCAGCCGCCCCAGCGCCTACAATGAGCAGTTCTTC,CASSRPSAYNEQFF
TRBJ1-6,few,.,TRBV25-1,TGTGCCAGCAGTGAAGCGGGGGGTCTAGGGAATTCACCCCTCCACTTT,CASSEAGGLGNSPLHF
TRBJ1-2,.,.,TRBV27,TGTGCCAGCAGTCAAACTAGCCGGGCTCCTATTGGCTACACCTTC,CASSQTSRAPIGYTF
TRBJ1-1,.,TRBD1,TRBV12-3/TRBV12-4,TGTGCCAGCAGCCGCCGGGACAGGGACGGAGCTTTCTTT,CASSRRDRDGAFF
TRBJ2-7,.,.,TRBV29-1,TGCAGCGTTCTGGGTCAAGGGGGCGAGCAGTACTTC,CSVLGQGGEQYF
TRBJ2-1,once,TRBD2,TRBV7-8,TGTGCCAGCTCTTCTCGGGGGGGAAGGGCCATGAATGAGCAGTGGGCCATGAATGAGCAGTTCTTC,CASSSRGGRAMNEQWAMNEQFF
TRBJ2-1,.,.,TRBV18,TGTGCCAGCTCACCAGAACACTACAATGAGCAGTTCTTC,CASSPEHYNEQFF
TRBJ2-7,.,.,TRBV5-1,TGCGCCAGCAGCTCAAGAGGACAATGGGCGGAGCAGTACTTC,CASSSRGQWAEQYF
TRBJ1-4,.,.,TRBV9,TGTGCCAGCAGCCCCGATCCCGGGACACGGACTAATGAAAAACTGTTTTTT,CASSPDPGTRTNEKLFF
TRBJ1-1,few,TRBD1,TRBV10-3,TGTGCCATCAGTGAAGGGGGACAGATGAACACTGAAGCTTTCTTT,CAISEGGQMNTEAFF
TRBJ2-3,.,TRBD2,TRBV3-1/TRBV3-2,TGTGCCAGCAGCCAAGGTCTAGCGGGGGGCCTACCTTCTAACACAGATACGCAGTATTTT,CASSQGLAGGLPSNTDTQYF
TRBJ2-4,.,.,TRBV28,TGTGCCAGCTCCCGACGGGTTTTAGCCAAAAACATTCAGTACTTC,CASSRRVLAKNIQYF
TRBJ1-2,.,TRBD1,TRBV7-9,TGTGCCAGCAGCTTCGGACAGGGGGCGTCTGGCTACACCTTC,CASSFGQGASGYTF
TRBJ1-1,.,.,TRBV27,TGTGCCAGCAGTTTAACCAGGGGTGAAGCTTTCTTT,CASSLTRGEAFF
TRBJ2-1,once,TRBD2,TRBV27,TGTGCCAGCAGGGAGCGGGGGGGGAACAATGAGCAGTTCTTC,CASRERGGNNEQFF
TRBJ2-2,.,.,TRBV3-1/TRBV3-2,TGTGCCAGCAGCCAAGGCTGGAGCGGGGAGCTGTTTTTT,CASSQGWSGELFF
TRBJ1-6,.,TRBD1,TRBV5-1,TGCGCCAGCTCCCCGGGACAGACCTCTGGGTCACCCCTCCACTTT,CASSPGQTSGSPLHF
TRBJ2-1,many,.,TRBV5-5,TGTGCCAGCAACAAATTGCGGAATGAGCAGTTCTTC,CASNKLRNEQFF
TRBJ1-4,.,.,TRBV5-4,TGTGCCAGCAGCTCCAGGGGCTTTGATGAAAAACTGTTTTTT,CASSSRGFDEKLFF
TRBJ1-3,.,.,TRBV9,TGTGCCAGCAGCGTAGATCCCTTTTCTGGAAACACCATATATTTT,CASSVDPFSGNTIYF
TRBJ1-2,.,.,TRBV12-3/TRBV12-4,TGTGCCAGCAGTTTGCACAGCCAATATGGCTACACCTTC,CASSLHSQYGYTF
TRBJ1-2,.,.,TRBV21-1,TGTGCCAGCAGCAAAAAGGAGGAGGGACAGGGGGATGGCTACACCTTC,CASSKKEEGQGDGYTF
TRBJ1-6,.,.,TRBV19,TGTGCCAGTAGTATAAAAAGCGGGGGCGATTCACCCCTCCACTTT,CASSIKSGGDSPLHF
TRBJ2-3,.,TRBD1,TRBV3-1/TRBV3-2,TGTGCCAGCAGCCGGGGGGACAGGGCGACAGATACGCAGTATTTT,CASSRGDRATDTQYF
TRBJ1-6,few,.,TRBV4-2,TGTGCCAGCAGCCAAGAGCTTGCGGGGGGCAATTCACCCCTCCACTTT,CASSQELAGGNSPLHF
TRBJ1-3,.,.,TRBV24-1,TGTGCCACCAGTGATTTGCGAAGGGTACAGGGAAGACCAGGAAACACCATATATTTT,CATSDLRRVQGRPGNTIYF
TRBJ1-2,.,.,TRBV7-2,TGTGCCAGCAGCTTAGAACAGGGCCCAATTGGCTACACCTTC,CASSLEQGPIGYTF
TRBJ2-5,.,TRBD2,TRBV5-1,TGCGCCAGCAGCTCGGATGGACTAGCGGGGGGGCCGTACCAAGAGACCCAGTACTTC,CASSSDGLAGGPYQETQYF
TRBJ2-2,few,.,TRBV29-1,TGCAGCATCAGATACGCGAACACCGGGGAGCTGTTTTTT,CSIRYANTGELFF
TRBJ1-3,few,TRBD1,TRBV7-8,TGTGCCAGCAGCTCAAGACAGGGCCCCATCTCTGGAAACACCATATATTTT,CASSSRQGPISGNTIYF
TRBJ2-3,.,TRBD2,TRBV5-4,TGTGCCAGCAGCTTTCCGGGGGGGCAGCCCACAGATACGCAGTATTTT,CASSFPGGQPTDTQYF
TRBJ2-7,.,.,TRBV28,TGTGCCAGCAGTGAACAGGGCACGGAGCAGTACTTC,CASSEQGTEQYF
TRBJ1-3,many,.,TRBV19,TGTGCCAGTAGTCTATCACCCTCTGGAAACACCATATATTTT,CASSLSPSGNTIYF
TRBJ2-2,.,.,TRBV11-2,TGTGCCAGCAGCTCCCGGGTCCACACCGGGGAGCTGTTTTTT,CASSSRVHTGELFF
TRBJ2-1,.,TRBD2,TRBV5-1,TGCGCCAGCAGCGTGCGGGGGGACCACTACAATGAGCAGTTCTTC,CASSVRGDHYNEQFF
TRBJ2-2,.,.,TRBV9,TGTGCCAGCAGCGTAGGACTCTCGGTCGGGGTCTTTAGGCCCGGGGAGCTGTTTTTT,CASSVGLSVGVFRPGELFF
TRBJ2-6,few,.,TRBV9,TGTGCCAGCAGCGTGGAGGGTGGTGGGGCCAACGTCCTGACTTTC,CASSVEGGGANVLTF
TRBJ1-4,once,TRBD1,TRBV7-9,TGTGCCAGCAGCTTAGCGAAGGGACAGGGGAATGAAAAACTGTTTTTT,CASSLAKGQGNEKLFF
TRBJ1-4,once,.,TRBV9,TGTGCCAGCAGCGTGGGGGGTGGTTTTGCAACTAATGAAAAACTGTTTTTT,CASSVGGGFATNEKLFF
TRBJ2-1,.,TRBD1,TRBV4-2,TGTGCCAGCAGCCAAGACGAAGACAGGGACGACTACAATGAGCAGTTCTTC,CASSQDEDRDDYNEQFF
TRBJ2-5,once,.,TRBV21-1,TGTGCCAGCAGCAATTTATTGATCGGACAGGGATTCCACCGGTGCACGCAAGAGACCCAGTACTTC,CASSNLLIGQGFHRCTQETQYF
TRBJ1-4,.,.,TRBV12-2,TGTGCAAGTCGCACATCGACGTACCAGGGCGGTGGGACAACTAATGAAAAACTGTTTTTT,CASRTSTYQGGGTTNEKLFF
TRBJ2-2,.,.,TRBV5-5,TGTGCCAGCAGCTTGGCGCGGGGGGGCAGGGGGCGAGCCGGGGAGCTGTTTTTT,CASSLARGGRGRAGELFF
TRBJ1-4,.,.,TRBV19,TGTGCCAGTATATTTTTCGGGGGGAATGAAAAACTGTTTTTT,CASIFFGGNEKLFF
TRBJ1-1,.,.,TRBV6-4,TGTGCCAGCAGTATCCAGGGAGGGACTGAAGCTTTCTTT,CASSIQGGTEAFF
TRBJ2-1,.,.,TRBV7-2,TGTGCCAGCAGCTTTATTCTAAACAATGAGCAGTTCTTC,CASSFILNNEQFF
TRBJ2-2,.,.,TRBV28,TGTGCCAGCAGTCTGGGCGGGGCCCAGGCCGGGGAGCTGTTTTTT,CASSLGGAQAGELFF
TRBJ2-1,few,TRBD2,TRBV5-1,TGCGCCAGCAGCTTTCGACCGCCCACATCGACTAGCGGGGGAAGAGATGAGCAGTTCTTC,CASSFRPPTSTSGGRDEQFF